The clone carrying this T cell receptor beta chain was counted only a few times. This sample is part of a study of beta chain features in type 1 diabetes. Investigators reverse transcribed all isolated RNA, so they sequenced expressed TCRB transcripts. The data were produced by immunoSEQ multiplex PCR, yet TCRdb's version contains in-frame clones alone and is incomplete. Of under 500,000 clones in the sample, approximately 31% are singletons; the top ten hold about 0.06%. This CDR3 contains 12 residues. Between the trimmed V and J ends, which lost 4 bases and 5 bases, there was a span of 8 bases. CDR1 is SEHNR and CDR2 is FQNEAQ in the germline V gene (reference sequence).

The TCR was taken from a man younger than 30 in good health. The chain joins TRBV7-9 to TRBJ1-1; the D is unclear. The source material was naive CD4+ T cells from blood. CDR3 protein: CASSSGGTEAFF. As DNA, the CDR3 is TGTGCCAGCAGCTCAGGAGGTACTGAAGCTTTCTTT.